This entry lists 19 T cell receptor beta chains sequenced from one sample in a study of blood T cell repertoires in COVID-19. The method was immunoSEQ multiplex PCR; TCRdb's version includes in-frame clones alone and lacks a portion of them. This table holds about 140,000 clones, over 70% found once. The source material was peripheral blood. These receptors came from a woman between 50 and 59 years old with acute or convalescent COVID-19.

A remark on this clone: Other DNA variants within this sample encode the same CDR3. CDR3 DNA sequence: TGTGCCAGTAGTCAGGACAGCTACGAGCAGTACTTC. Translation: CASSQDSYEQYF. V is TRBV6-5 and J is TRBJ2-7; possibly TRBD1 for D (6 bases). The length of the CDR3 is 12 residues. Germline V gene sequence: CDR1 MNHEY, CDR2 SVGAGI. V shed 9 bases and J shed 3 bases, with 12 bases lying between them.

In the case of this clone: One junction end does not reproduce the germline sequence, and a read error may be involved. The rearrangement joins TRBV13 to TRBJ1-3; a weak D match, TRBD1 (5 bases). This CDR3 has 15 amino acids. Germline loops: CDR1 PRHDT, CDR2 FYEKMQ (reference sequence). The CDR3 sequence: CASSLGVLSGNTIYF. In nucleotides, the CDR3 is TGTGCCAGCAGCCTAGGGGTACTCTCTGGAAACACCATATATTTT.

The rearrangement links TRBV15 to TRBJ1-3, with D perhaps matching TRBD1 (6 bases). Germline V gene sequence: CDR1 LNHNV, CDR2 YYDKDF (reference sequence). Trimming took 0 bases from V and 4 from J, leaving 13 bases between them. The length of the CDR3 is 16 residues. As DNA, the CDR3 is TGTGCCACCAGCAGAGACCTGCCAGGGGTAGGAAACACCATATATTTT. It codes for CATSRDLPGVGNTIYF.

The chain joins TRBV6-6 to TRBJ1-5, with no clear D. V gave up 5 bases and J gave up 11 bases, with 10 bases separating them. The CDR3 has 11 amino acids. Per germline, CDR1 MNHNY and CDR2 SVGAGI (reference sequence). The CDR3: CASSPSKSQHF. As DNA, the CDR3 is TGTGCCAGCAGTCCCTCTAAGTCCCAGCATTTT.

This sequence joins TRBV7-9 and TRBJ1-3; 8 positions match TRBD1. V lost 4 bases to trimming and J lost 4 bases; unmatched junction nucleotides: 6. Germline V gives CDR1 SEHNR, CDR2 FQNEAQ (reference sequence). This CDR3 is 15 amino acids long. The chain's CDR3 is CASSSIGQGGNTIYF. The CDR3 DNA is TGTGCCAGCAGCTCCATCGGACAGGGAGGAAACACCATATATTTT.

This chain uses TRBV6-5 with TRBJ2-3, with 8 bases fitting TRBD2. Trimming removed 2 bases from V and 6 bases from J; junction bases left unmatched: 4. CDR3 length equals 14 residues. CDR1 and CDR2 from the germline V gene are MNHEY and SVGAGI. CDR3 sequence (DNA): TGTGCCAGCAGTTACACTAGCGGCGGCGATACGCAGTATTTT. Amino acids: CASSYTSGGDTQYF.

The rearrangement uses TRBV7-2 and TRBJ1-2; D possibly corresponds to TRBD1 (6 bases). The V end was cut by 3 bases, the J end by 3 bases, with 14 bases between. CDR1 is SGHTA and CDR2 is FQGNSA in the germline V gene. The CDR3 has 15 residues. CDR3: CASSLATQGDYGYTF. CDR3 DNA: TGTGCCAGCAGCTTGGCCACACAGGGTGACTATGGCTACACCTTC.

The chain has TRBV20-1 and TRBJ2-3, with unresolved D. The V gene's germline CDR1 is DFQATT and CDR2 SNEGSKA (reference sequence). The CDR3 is 11 amino acids. CDR3 sequence (DNA): TGCAGCCCCTTCGGTGCAGATACGCAGTATTTT. Protein product: CSPFGADTQYF.

The CDR3 region has the DNA TGCGCCAGCAGCTCTATCGTCGGGAGCACTGAAGCTTTCTTT. This encodes CASSSIVGSTEAFF. The chain has TRBV5-1 and TRBJ1-1; no clear D. The V end lost 3 bases, the J end lost 4 bases, and 13 bases lay between the germline ends. From germline, CDR1 is SGHRS and CDR2 YFSETQ. The CDR3 sequence is 14 residues long.

The V call is TRBV18, the J call TRBJ1-4, with 7 bases matching TRBD1. Germline V CDR1 and CDR2: KGHSH, LQKENI. The CDR3 has 14 residues. V shed 2 bases, J shed 3 bases, and the junction held 0 bases outside the gene matches. The CDR3 loop reads CASSPDRANEKLFF. In DNA, the CDR3 is TGTGCCAGCTCACCAGACAGGGCTAATGAAAAACTGTTTTTT.

The genes are TRBV5-1 and TRBJ2-2, with 7 nucleotides matching TRBD2. Germline lookup yields CDR1 SGHRS and CDR2 YFSETQ. V trimming: 0 bases; J trimming: 4 bases; junction bases outside the gene matches: 6. The length of the CDR3 is 16 residues. For the CDR3, the DNA is TGCGCCAGCAGCTTGGCGGCTAGCGGAGGCACCGGGGAGCTGTTTTTT. It specifies CASSLAASGGTGELFF.

The chain couples TRBV20-1 to TRBJ1-5; D might be TRBD1 (5 bases). This CDR3 has 16 amino acids. The ends were cut back, 3 bases at V and 1 base at J, with 16 bases in the middle. Germline CDR1 and CDR2: DFQATT and SNEGSKA (reference sequence). The CDR3 coding sequence is TGCAGTGCTAGTCGGGCTGGGGGGAGAAGCAATCAGCCCCAGCATTTT. The encoded protein is CSASRAGGRSNQPQHF.

The gene calls are TRBV25-1 and TRBJ2-3, with 9 positions matching TRBD2. CDR3 length: 18 residues. Germline V gives CDR1 MGHDK, CDR2 SYGVNS. V lost 3 bases, J lost 1 base, and 11 bases stayed unmatched. In DNA, the CDR3 is TGTGCCAGCAGTGACAGCTTGCGGGAGGGCCGTGGCACAGATACGCAGTATTTT. It yields the protein CASSDSLREGRGTDTQYF.

CDR3 loop: CASRGRAGTRTGELFF. The DNA of the CDR3 is TGTGCCAGTAGGGGTAGGGCGGGCACGAGGACCGGGGAGCTGTTTTTT. The chain has TRBV19 and TRBJ2-2; the D gene is possibly TRBD2 (5 bases). Trimming removed 6 bases from V and 5 bases from J, with 19 bases in between. This CDR3 has 16 residues. Germline V CDR1 and CDR2: LNHDA, SQIVND (reference sequence).

The chain uses TRBV28 and TRBJ1-2; TRBD1 agrees at 8 bases. V lost 6 bases and J lost 8; bases outside the gene matches: 2. The V gene's germline CDR1 is MDHEN and CDR2 SYDVKM. This CDR3 has 11 amino acids. CDR3 in amino acids: CASSSGGGYTF. In nucleotides, the CDR3 is TGTGCCAGCAGCTCAGGGGGCGGCTACACCTTC.

The chain links TRBV15 to TRBJ1-2; possibly TRBD1 for D (6 bases). With 3 bases removed from V and 0 bases from J, the gap between germline ends came to 11 bases. The CDR3 has 15 residues. Germline-derived CDR1 and CDR2 are LNHNV and YYDKDF (reference sequence). The CDR3 coding sequence is TGTGCCACCAGCAGGGGGACATCATCTAACTATGGCTACACCTTC. Its translation: CATSRGTSSNYGYTF.

This chain uses TRBV18 with TRBJ2-3; perhaps TRBD2 as D (5 bases). Germline V lookup: CDR1 KGHSH, CDR2 LQKENI. The length of the CDR3 is 13 residues. V was pared by 3 bases and J by 6 bases, with 10 bases between. CDR3 residues: CASSPRLTDTQYF. The CDR3 bases are TGTGCCAGCTCACCTCGACTAACGGATACGCAGTATTTT.

The chain links TRBV4-1 to TRBJ2-7, with 7 bases aligning to TRBD2. CDR1 and CDR2 (germline): MGHRA, YSYEKL. This CDR3 comprises 17 residues. After removal of 0 bases from V and 2 bases from J, the junction contained 10 bases not matched to a gene. CDR3 sequence (DNA): TGCGCCAGCAGCCAAGATTCCCGGCTAGCGGTTCCCTACGAGCAGTACTTC. As protein: CASSQDSRLAVPYEQYF.

The genes are TRBV6-2 or TRBV6-3 and TRBJ2-4; D not certain. The CDR3 has 17 residues. V was clipped by 5 bases and J by 2 bases, with 19 bases between them. The germline CDR1 and CDR2 sequences are MNHEY and SVGEGT. The CDR3 coding sequence is TGTGCCAGCAGTCCCCCCCTCGAGAGATTTCCCAAAAACATTCAGTACTTC. Translation: CASSPPLERFPKNIQYF.